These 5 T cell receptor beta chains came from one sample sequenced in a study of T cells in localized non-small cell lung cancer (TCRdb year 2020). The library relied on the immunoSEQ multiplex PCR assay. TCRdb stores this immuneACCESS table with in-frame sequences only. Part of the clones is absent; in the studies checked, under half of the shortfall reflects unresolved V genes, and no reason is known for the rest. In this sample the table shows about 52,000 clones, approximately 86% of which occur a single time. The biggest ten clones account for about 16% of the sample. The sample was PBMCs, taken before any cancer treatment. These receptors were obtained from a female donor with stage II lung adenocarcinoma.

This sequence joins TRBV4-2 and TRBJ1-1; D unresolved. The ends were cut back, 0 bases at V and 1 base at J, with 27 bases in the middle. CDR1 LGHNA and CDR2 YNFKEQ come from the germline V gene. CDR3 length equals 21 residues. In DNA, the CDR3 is TGTGCCAGCAGCCAAGAGGCAGACTTACAACACTTGTTCTTTAAGAACACTGAAGCTTTCTTT. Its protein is CASSQEADLQHLFFKNTEAFF.

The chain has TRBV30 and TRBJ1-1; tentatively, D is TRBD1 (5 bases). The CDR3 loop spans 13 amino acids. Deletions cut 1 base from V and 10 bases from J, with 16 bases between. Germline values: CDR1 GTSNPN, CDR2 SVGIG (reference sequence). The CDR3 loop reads CAWSAHRDGGAFF. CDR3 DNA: TGTGCCTGGAGTGCCCATAGGGACGGGGGAGCTTTCTTT.

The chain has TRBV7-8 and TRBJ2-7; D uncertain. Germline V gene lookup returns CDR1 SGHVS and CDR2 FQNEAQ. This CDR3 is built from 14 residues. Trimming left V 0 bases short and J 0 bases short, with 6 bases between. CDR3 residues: CASSLAGNSYEQYF. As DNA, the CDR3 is TGTGCCAGCAGCTTAGCTGGGAACTCCTACGAGCAGTACTTC.

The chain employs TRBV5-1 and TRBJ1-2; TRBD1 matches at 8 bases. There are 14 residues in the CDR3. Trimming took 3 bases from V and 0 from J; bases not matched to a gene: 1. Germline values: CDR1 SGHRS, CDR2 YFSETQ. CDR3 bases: TGCGCCAGCAGCTGGACAGGGTCTAACTATGGCTACACCTTC. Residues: CASSWTGSNYGYTF. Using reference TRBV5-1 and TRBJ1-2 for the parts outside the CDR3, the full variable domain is KAGVTQTPRYLIKTRGQQVTLSCSPISGHRSVSWYQQTPGQGLQFLFEYFSETQRNKGNFPGRFSGRQFSNSRSEMNVSTLELGDSALYLCASSWTGSNYGYTFGSGTRLTVV.

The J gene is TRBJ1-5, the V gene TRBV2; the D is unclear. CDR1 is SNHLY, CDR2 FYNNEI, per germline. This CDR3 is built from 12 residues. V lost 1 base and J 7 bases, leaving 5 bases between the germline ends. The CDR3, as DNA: TGTGCCAGCAGTGAAGGCTCCCAGCCCCAGCATTTT. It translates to CASSEGSQPQHF.